What follows is one T cell receptor (beta chain) and its context. This sample is part of a study of fetal regulatory T cell absence and autoimmunity. Only in-frame clones appear in the TCRdb table, and some are missing; sequencing was by immunoSEQ multiplex PCR. The repertoire holds 95,000 to 100,000 clones, with roughly 78% as singletons. Germline V lookup: CDR1 MGHRA, CDR2 YSYEKL. The CDR3 has 13 residues. Trimming removed 1 base from V and 14 bases from J, with 14 bases in between. Material: pancreas tissue. The rearrangement joins TRBV4-1 to TRBJ1-4; a possible D gene is TRBD1 (5 bases). The clonotype originates from a male donor with IPEX syndrome. The CDR3 DNA sequence: TGCGCCAGCAGCCAAGGAGTGGCAGGGAGGCTGTTTTTT. Protein: CASSQGVAGRLFF.